Following are 28 T cell receptor beta chains from one sample sequenced in a study of cytomegalovirus exposure and HLA in healthy donors. 13 Jbeta primers and 60 Vbeta primers were used for the PCR. Only in-frame clones appear in the TCRdb table, and some are missing; sequencing was by immunoSEQ multiplex PCR. The sample carries 100,000 to 120,000 clones, around 72% recorded once. The sequenced material came from PBMCs. All receptors come from a male donor in good health and CMV-seronegative.

The gene calls are TRBV7-9 and TRBJ2-1, with 9 bases identical to TRBD2. The V segment lost 1 base and the J segment 10 bases; nucleotides outside the gene matches: 5. The CDR3 has 14 amino acids. Germline V gives CDR1 SEHNR, CDR2 FQNEAQ (reference sequence). The CDR3 sequence is CASSLVSLAGEQFF. The DNA of the CDR3 is TGTGCCAGCAGCTTAGTGTCCCTAGCGGGAGAGCAGTTCTTC.

In this sample, this clone turned up a few times. The rearrangement joins TRBV15 to TRBJ2-2; no clear D. Germline values: CDR1 LNHNV, CDR2 YYDKDF (reference sequence). The CDR3 consists of 13 residues. The V gene lost 3 bases and the J gene lost 3 bases, with 5 bases spanning the gap. CDR3 in amino acids: CATSSLYTGELFF. CDR3 DNA sequence: TGTGCCACCAGCAGTTTATACACCGGGGAGCTGTTTTTT.

The chain is built from TRBV7-3 and TRBJ2-1; D is undetermined. CDR1 SGHTA and CDR2 FQGTGA come from the germline V gene. Trimming cost V 4 bases and J 6 bases, with 10 bases left between them. This CDR3 is built from 13 residues. For the CDR3, the DNA is TGTGCCAGCAGCTCCGATAGTAGCAATGAGCAGTTCTTC. Protein: CASSSDSSNEQFF.

The chain has TRBV4-1 and TRBJ1-1, with 8 positions matching TRBD1. The length of the CDR3 is 15 residues. Looked up from germline, CDR1 is MGHRA and CDR2 is YSYEKL. V was pared by 3 bases and J by 4 bases, with 7 bases of the junction left unmatched. In DNA, the CDR3 is TGCGCCAGCAGCCACCCAGGACAGGGCAGCACTGAAGCTTTCTTT. Translated: CASSHPGQGSTEAFF.

This clone was seen only once. V usage is TRBV6-1 and J usage is TRBJ1-6; a possible D gene is TRBD1 (6 bases). Germline lookup yields CDR1 MNHNS and CDR2 SASEGT. This CDR3 has 13 residues. Trimming removed 0 bases at V and 11 bases at J, with 8 bases between. Written as DNA, the CDR3 is TGTGCCAGCAGTGAAGCAACAGGGCCACCCCTCCACTTT. It is translated as CASSEATGPPLHF.

This clone has just a few counts. V is TRBV19 and J is TRBJ2-7; D is perhaps TRBD1 (6 bases). Germline CDR1 is LNHDA and CDR2 is SQIVND (reference sequence). This CDR3 contains 12 residues. V lost 5 bases, J lost 7 bases, and 12 bases lay in between. For the CDR3, the DNA is TGTGCCAGTAGTCCCTTCCAGGGGGAGCAGTACTTC. It codes for CASSPFQGEQYF. Together with reference TRBV19 and TRBJ2-7, the CDR3 gives the full variable domain: DGGITQSPKYLFRKEGQNVTLSCEQNLNHDAMYWYRQDPGQGLRLIYYSQIVNDFQKGDIAEGYSVSREKKESFPLTVTSAQKNPTAFYLCASSPFQGEQYFGPGTRLTVT.

This chain connects TRBV27 to TRBJ2-5; D remains ambiguous. This CDR3 region has 13 residues. Per germline, CDR1 MNHEY and CDR2 SMNVEV (reference sequence). Deletions cut 8 bases from V and 3 bases from J, with 13 bases between. CDR3: CASLIYREETQYF. CDR3 DNA: TGTGCCAGCCTCATTTACAGAGAAGAGACCCAGTACTTC.

V gene TRBV27 combines with J gene TRBJ2-3, with D uncertain. Germline loops: CDR1 MNHEY, CDR2 SMNVEV (reference sequence). CDR3 size: 15 residues. V gave up 2 bases and J gave up 2 bases, with 11 bases separating them. CDR3 DNA sequence: TGTGCCAGCAGTTTAACTCTGATGCCCACAGATACGCAGTATTTT. Its translation: CASSLTLMPTDTQYF.

The genes are TRBV5-1 and TRBJ1-1; TRBD1 agrees at 7 bases. The CDR3 extends over 14 amino acids. J gave up 1 base and V 3 bases, and 3 bases lay outside the gene matches. CDR1 and CDR2 from the germline V gene are SGHRS and YFSETQ. CDR3 DNA: TGCGCCAGCAGCTCCGGGACAGCGAACACTGAAGCTTTCTTT. As protein: CASSSGTANTEAFF.

The chain recombines TRBV7-6 with TRBJ2-7; D call uncertain. Per the germline V gene, CDR1 is SGHVS and CDR2 is FNYEAQ. The CDR3 loop spans 13 amino acids. The germline V and J ends were trimmed by 6 bases and 0 bases, with 9 bases remaining between them. CDR3 DNA sequence: TGTGCCAGCAGTACTTTTAGCTCCTACGAGCAGTACTTC. Translated: CASSTFSSYEQYF.

The V gene is TRBV4-1, the J gene TRBJ2-7, with TRBD2 as a possible D gene (6 bases). CDR3 size: 17 residues. Per germline, CDR1 MGHRA and CDR2 YSYEKL. V shed 0 bases and J shed 4 bases, with 19 bases lying between them. In nucleotides, the CDR3 is TGCGCCAGCAGCCAAGATCCCCCGCAGGGAGGTTGGTACGAGCAGTACTTC. It translates to CASSQDPPQGGWYEQYF.

This clone appeared a few times. This chain uses TRBV6-5 with TRBJ2-7; TRBD2 might be the D (5 bases). CDR1 and CDR2 (germline): MNHEY, SVGAGI. This CDR3 region has 16 residues. The ends were cut back, 0 bases at V and 4 bases at J, with 16 bases in the middle. The CDR3 loop is CASSYSSAGGDYEQYF. CDR3 nucleotides: TGTGCCAGCAGTTACTCATCGGCAGGAGGAGATTACGAGCAGTACTTC.

The count of this clone is one. V usage is TRBV30 and J usage is TRBJ1-4; D remains unclear. This CDR3 is 12 amino acids long. V gave up 3 bases and J gave up 14 bases, with 16 bases separating them. CDR1 and CDR2 (germline): GTSNPN, SVGIG (reference sequence). As DNA, the CDR3 is TGTGCCTGGAGCCAAACTGGGCTGGCGCTGTTTTTT. Protein product: CAWSQTGLALFF.

This clone was detected a few times. The CDR3 here is CSVVDRDVTEAFF. In nucleotides, the CDR3 is TGCAGCGTTGTGGACAGGGATGTAACTGAAGCTTTCTTT. The rearrangement uses TRBV29-1 and TRBJ1-1; 8 positions agree with TRBD1. Germline V gene sequence: CDR1 SQVTM, CDR2 ANQGSEA. The CDR3 is 13 amino acids. V gave up 4 bases and J gave up 5 bases; unmatched junction bases: 6. The full variable domain, with the rest looked up from reference TRBV29-1 and TRBJ1-1, is SAVISQKPSRDICQRGTSLTIQCQVDSQVTMMFWYRQQPGQSLTLIATANQGSEATYESGFVIDKFPISRPNLTFSTLTVSNMSPEDSSIYLCSVVDRDVTEAFFGQGTRLTVV.

This chain joins TRBV19 and TRBJ1-2, with D possibly matching TRBD1 (6 bases). Per the germline V gene, CDR1 is LNHDA and CDR2 is SQIVND (reference sequence). The CDR3 contains 14 residues. Deletions cut 5 bases from V and 3 bases from J, with 13 bases between. CDR3 sequence reads: CASSVPGVDYGYTF. The CDR3 DNA is TGTGCCAGTAGTGTCCCAGGGGTGGACTATGGCTACACCTTC. Based on the CDR3 plus reference TRBV19 and TRBJ1-2, the full variable domain is DGGITQSPKYLFRKEGQNVTLSCEQNLNHDAMYWYRQDPGQGLRLIYYSQIVNDFQKGDIAEGYSVSREKKESFPLTVTSAQKNPTAFYLCASSVPGVDYGYTFGSGTRLTVV.

This clone was seen a handful of times. The genes are TRBV7-3 and TRBJ2-2; 11 bases are a match to TRBD2. The CDR3 is made up of 16 amino acids. The germline gives CDR1 SGHTA, CDR2 FQGTGA. The V gene end was trimmed by 0 bases and the J gene end by 7 bases; junction bases not matched to a gene: 4. The CDR3 DNA reads as TGTGCCAGCAGCTTAACTCTAGCGGGAGGTGTCGGGGAGCTGTTTTTT. Its protein is CASSLTLAGGVGELFF. The entire variable domain, with the rest obtained from reference TRBV7-3 and TRBJ2-2, is as follows: GAGVSQTPSNKVTEKGKYVELRCDPISGHTALYWYRQSLGQGPEFLIYFQGTGAADDSGLPNDRFFAVRPEGSVSTLKIQRTERGDSAVYLCASSLTLAGGVGELFFGEGSRLTVL.

The chain links TRBV9 to TRBJ2-2; possible D gene TRBD2, 6 bases. This CDR3 is built from 15 residues. Germline CDR1 SGDLS, CDR2 YYNGEE. V lost 3 bases, J lost 4 bases, and 13 bases lay in between. The CDR3 sequence: CASSATGSLTGELFF. The CDR3 nucleotides read TGTGCCAGCAGCGCCACCGGGAGCCTCACCGGGGAGCTGTTTTTT.

The sample holds one count of this clone. CDR3 DNA sequence: TGTGCCAGCAGCTTGGAGGTAGCGGACTACGAGCAGTACTTC. This codes for CASSLEVADYEQYF. This chain joins TRBV5-4 and TRBJ2-7; D perhaps matches TRBD2 (6 bases). Between the trimmed V and J ends, which lost 0 bases and 3 bases, there was a span of 10 bases. Germline-derived CDR1 and CDR2 are SGHNT and YYREEE (reference sequence). The CDR3 extends over 14 amino acids.

The chain combines TRBV6-6 with TRBJ2-7; 7 positions agree with TRBD2. The length of the CDR3 is 15 residues. Germline V gene sequence: CDR1 MNHNY, CDR2 SVGAGI (reference sequence). V dropped 0 bases and J dropped 7; count of bases not matched to a gene: 9. CDR3 DNA sequence: TGTGCCAGCAGTTACTCCCGCGGGAGCCCGCGAGAGCAGTACTTC. Translating gives CASSYSRGSPREQYF.

V gene TRBV15 combines with J gene TRBJ2-5; D perhaps matches TRBD2 (6 bases). The end of the DNA is better explained by TRBJ2-7, so the J call may be wrong. CDR3 length: 14 amino acids. Germline CDR1 is LNHNV and CDR2 is YYDKDF (reference sequence). The CDR3 nucleotides read TGTGCCACCAGCAGAGAAGGAGGGACCTACGAGCAGTACTTC. As protein: CATSREGGTYEQYF.

The V call is TRBV18, the J call TRBJ2-3; possible D gene TRBD1, 5 bases. The V gene lost 1 base and the J gene lost 5 bases, with 7 bases spanning the gap. This CDR3 spans 13 amino acids. The germline gives CDR1 KGHSH, CDR2 LQKENI. The CDR3 region has the DNA TGTGCCAGCTCACCACAGCAGGGAGATACGCAGTATTTT. Residues: CASSPQQGDTQYF. The full variable domain, its missing parts supplied by reference TRBV18 and TRBJ2-3, is NAGVMQNPRHLVRRRGQEARLRCSPMKGHSHVYWYRQLPEEGLKFMVYLQKENIIDESGMPKERFSAEFPKEGPSILRIQQVVRGDSAAYFCASSPQQGDTQYFGPGTRLTVL.

This clone was counted only a few times. The rearrangement uses TRBV10-3 and TRBJ1-5; D unclear. CDR3 length: 13 residues. V gave up 4 bases and J gave up 5 bases, with 9 bases separating them. Germline assignment: CDR1 ENHRY and CDR2 SYGVKD. The CDR3 region is CAISGRVDQPQHF. CDR3 coding DNA: TGTGCCATCAGTGGGAGGGTAGATCAGCCCCAGCATTTT.

This clone has at least ten counts. The chain recombines TRBV10-3 with TRBJ2-2; the match to TRBD2 covers 9 bases. The germline CDR1 and CDR2 sequences are ENHRY and SYGVKD. The CDR3 has 16 amino acids. The V and J ends lost 6 bases and 1 base, in that order; junction bases with no gene match: 6. CDR3 nucleotides: TGTGCCATCAGCCCAGCGGGAGGTCTGAACACCGGGGAGCTGTTTTTT. Translating gives CAISPAGGLNTGELFF.

The V and J genes are TRBV30 and TRBJ1-4; tentatively, D is TRBD1 (5 bases). The CDR3 spans 15 residues. Between the trimmed V and J ends, which lost 4 bases and 0 bases, there was a span of 12 bases. Germline V gene data show CDR1 as GTSNPN and CDR2 as SVGIG (reference sequence). CDR3 loop: CAWNVRGATNEKLFF. CDR3 DNA: TGTGCCTGGAACGTACGGGGGGCAACTAATGAAAAACTGTTTTTT.

This clone was found a few times. The chain carries TRBV19 and TRBJ2-7; 13 bases align to TRBD2. V lost 3 bases to trimming and J lost 0 bases; unmatched junction nucleotides: 8. Germline V gene sequence: CDR1 LNHDA, CDR2 SQIVND (reference sequence). The CDR3 sequence is 18 residues long. The CDR3 spells CASSIGLAGEVLSYEQYF. The CDR3 DNA reads TGTGCCAGTAGTATTGGACTAGCGGGAGAGGTCCTCTCCTACGAGCAGTACTTC. Together with reference TRBV19 and TRBJ2-7, the CDR3 gives the full variable domain: DGGITQSPKYLFRKEGQNVTLSCEQNLNHDAMYWYRQDPGQGLRLIYYSQIVNDFQKGDIAEGYSVSREKKESFPLTVTSAQKNPTAFYLCASSIGLAGEVLSYEQYFGPGTRLTVT.

The V and J genes are TRBV7-9 and TRBJ1-1; TRBD1 aligns across 7 bases. CDR1 SEHNR and CDR2 FQNEAQ come from the germline V gene (reference sequence). The CDR3 is 12 amino acids. The CDR3 bases are TGTTCCACCGACAGGGCTGGAGCTGAAGCTTTCTTT. This codes for CSTDRAGAEAFF. Complete variable domain (other parts from reference TRBV7-9 and TRBJ1-1): DTGVSQNPRHKITKRGQNVTFRCDPISEHNRLYWYRQTLGQGPEFLTYFQNEAQLEKSRLLSDRFSAERPKGSFSTLEIQRTEQGDSAMYLCSTDRAGAEAFFGQGTRLTVV.

V usage is TRBV14 and J usage is TRBJ2-7; 11 bases line up with TRBD2. The V segment lost 4 bases and the J segment 2 bases; nucleotides outside the gene matches: 16. This CDR3 has 19 amino acids. Germline CDR1 is SGHDN and CDR2 is FVKESK. Here the CDR3 DNA reads TGTGCCAGCAGCCCTCAAATAGTGGCTAGCGGGAGGAATCCCTACGAGCAGTACTTC. It specifies CASSPQIVASGRNPYEQYF. Full variable domain (remainder filled in from reference TRBV14 and TRBJ2-7): EAGVTQFPSHSVIEKGQTVTLRCDPISGHDNLYWYRRVMGKEIKFLLHFVKESKQDESGMPNNRFLAERTGGTYSTLKVQPAELEDSGVYFCASSPQIVASGRNPYEQYFGPGTRLTVT.

This clone has a handful of counts. The sample carries other DNA sequences with the same CDR3. This chain uses TRBV27 with TRBJ2-2, with a possible D match to TRBD1 (5 bases). The V and J ends lost 2 bases and 7 bases respectively, with 14 bases between them. This CDR3 contains 15 residues. Looked up from germline, CDR1 is MNHEY and CDR2 is SMNVEV (reference sequence). CDR3 residues: CASSLLPGLVGELFF. CDR3 DNA sequence: TGTGCCAGCAGTTTACTCCCAGGGCTCGTCGGGGAGCTGTTTTTT.